What follows are 6 T cell receptor beta chains derived from one specimen sequenced in a study of CD8 T cells in ankylosing spondylitis. Study-wide results and caveats: Among TCR beta sequences, a motif of under ten highly homologous variants appeared characteristic of ankylosing spondylitis blood.

These receptors' targets are unknown. Each CDR3 protein is one row after TCRdb ran MiXCR on the 5' RACE reads. This sample has 450,000 to 550,000 distinct CDR3 sequences, with approximately 5% found just once. The sequencing input was blood, either unsorted or a sorted T cell fraction (not recorded which). These receptors were collected from a male donor with ankylosing spondylitis.

This clonotype was observed many times. The CDR3, as DNA: TGCGCCAGCAGCACTTCGCCGGGACTATACCAAGAGACCCAGTACTTC. The encoded protein is CASSTSPGLYQETQYF. The genes are TRBV5-1 and TRBJ2-5; TRBD2 agrees at 7 bases. Germline CDR1 SGHRS, CDR2 YFSETQ. The junction had 9 bases not matched to a gene; V was cut back by 4 bases and J by 0 bases. This CDR3 contains 16 residues.

The gene calls are TRBV14 and TRBJ2-5; D gene unclear. Germline CDR1 SGHDN, CDR2 FVKESK. Trimming shortened V by 3 bases and J by 5 bases, and 4 bases separated the two germline ends. This CDR3 region has 11 residues. CDR3 nucleotides: TGTGCCAGCAGCCATGCGGAGACCCAGTACTTC. Protein product: CASSHAETQYF.

The V call is TRBV13, the J call TRBJ2-3; 7 bases align to TRBD1. Germline CDR1 and CDR2: PRHDT and FYEKMQ (reference sequence). J was trimmed by 4 bases and V by 5 bases; bases with no gene match: 6. This CDR3 has 14 residues. DNA for the CDR3: TGTGCCAGCAGCGAAAGACAGGGCGCAGATACGCAGTATTTT. Its translation: CASSERQGADTQYF.

This clonotype has a count of ten or more. V and J are TRBV6-2 or TRBV6-3 and TRBJ2-3; D call uncertain. V lost 7 bases and J 4 bases, leaving 6 bases between the germline ends. The germline gives CDR1 MNHEY, CDR2 SVGEGT. The CDR3 is made up of 11 amino acids. The CDR3 region has the DNA TGTGCCAGCACCAAGGCAGATACGCAGTATTTT. Amino acids: CASTKADTQYF.

This clonotype was detected many times. This chain joins TRBV5-1 and TRBJ2-1; 14 positions match TRBD2. CDR3 size: 15 residues. Germline CDR1 is SGHRS and CDR2 is YFSETQ. The V segment lost 0 bases and the J segment 9 bases; nucleotides outside the gene matches: 2. CDR3 sequence: CASSLGLAGGSEQFF. The CDR3 region has the DNA TGCGCCAGCAGCTTGGGACTAGCGGGAGGGAGTGAGCAGTTCTTC.

This clonotype was detected many times. This sequence joins TRBV12-3 or TRBV12-4 and TRBJ1-2; possibly TRBD1 for D (5 bases). V dropped 3 bases and J dropped 5 bases, with 10 bases sitting between them. This CDR3 region has 13 residues. The CDR3 sequence: CASSLNRRYGYTF. The CDR3 nucleotides are TGTGCCAGCAGTTTGAACAGGAGGTATGGCTACACCTTC.